This T cell receptor (beta chain) was recorded in a study of neoadjuvant anti-PD-1 for oral cavity cancer. The repertoire was sequenced with immunoSEQ multiplex PCR; TCRdb's copy has only in-frame clones and lacks some. The sample yields 14,000 to 15,000 clones, 60% to 75% seen once. Losses at the gene ends were 5 bases for V and 0 bases for J; bases not matched to a gene: 5. CDR3 length equals 15 residues. Germline V CDR1 and CDR2: MGHRA, YSYEKL. No culture or expansion preceded analysis of these blood cells. The rearrangement uses TRBV4-1 and TRBJ2-5; TRBD2 matches at 8 bases. The clonotype originates from a person aged 35-79 years with oral cavity squamous cell carcinoma. Material: PBMCs, obtained before nivolumab (anti-PD-1) treatment. The CDR3 nucleotides read TGCGCCAGCAGCGCAGCGGGGGCGAACCAAGAGACCCAGTACTTC. This gives the protein CASSAAGANQETQYF.